This T cell receptor (beta chain) was identified in a study of neoadjuvant anti-PD-1 for oral cavity cancer. V lost 6 bases and J 1 base, leaving 15 bases between the germline ends. The CDR3 has 15 amino acids. In germline, CDR1 is SNHLY, CDR2 FYNNEI. TCRdb keeps only in-frame clones here, not all; method: immunoSEQ multiplex PCR. The table includes some 8,200 clones, 70% detected once. The time point was: after neoadjuvant nivolumab, at surgical resection. The V call is TRBV2, the J call TRBJ1-1, with D possibly TRBD1 on 6 matching bases. The TCR was taken from a person aged 35-80 years with oral cavity squamous cell carcinoma. Sample: PBMCs, taken after nivolumab (anti-PD-1) treatment. The DNA for the CDR3 is TGTGCCAGCAGCACCTGGGGGGGGCCGAACACTGAAGCTTTCTTT. Translation: CASSTWGGPNTEAFF. The whole variable domain, filled in from reference TRBV2 and TRBJ1-1, reads EPEVTQTPSHQVTQMGQEVILRCVPISNHLYFYWYRQILGQKVEFLVSFYNNEISEKSEIFDDQFSVERPDGSNFTLKIRSTKLEDSAMYFCASSTWGGPNTEAFFGQGTRLTVV.